The sequence of this T cell receptor beta chain was determined in a study of blood T cell repertoires in COVID-19. Turning to the study itself: COVID-19 samples collected from the United States, Italy and Spain covered acute and convalescent phases. T cells, B-cell-depleted T cells, or PBMCs supplied cDNA or gDNA.

Trimming took 4 bases from V and 9 from J; bases not matched to a gene: 8. Germline CDR1 is LGHNA and CDR2 is YSLEER. The CDR3 has 14 residues. As handled by the study authors: From reference gene primer amplification, estimates of nucleated cell counts were derived. Clones were sequenced by immunoSEQ multiplex PCR, and TCRdb holds only the in-frame ones, with some missing. The D gene and trimming were derived from the DNA, and the V and J assignments and clone size from that table. Among about 130,000 clones listed, 60% to 80% were seen once. This TCR was recovered from a woman aged 65 to 85 with acute or convalescent COVID-19. The sequenced sample was peripheral blood. The gene calls are TRBV4-3 and TRBJ2-1, with 8 positions matching TRBD1. For the CDR3, the DNA is TGCGCCAGCAGCCCGCGTGCAGGGGGCGGTGAGCAGTTCTTC. It specifies CASSPRAGGGEQFF.